This T cell receptor beta chain comes out of a study of OX40 agonist ivuxolimab in advanced cancers. The wider study: An agonistic anti-OX40 (CD134) antibody, ivuxolimab, was used to treat the patients. Across the patients, intravenous ivuxolimab was delivered every 2 weeks at 0.01 to 10 mg/kg. Over 30% of patients had received prior checkpoint inhibitor therapy.

The table came from immunoSEQ multiplex PCR; TCRdb's copy has only in-frame clones and leaves some out. This sample has some 43,000 clones, with 88% found just once. The V gene's germline CDR1 is SGDLS and CDR2 YYNGEE. The CDR3 length is 12 residues. Trimming left V 2 bases short and J 3 bases short, with 4 bases between. This sample comprised CD4+ or CD8+ T cells sorted from blood, obtained in a trial of the OX40 agonist ivuxolimab. The origin of this receptor is an adult with an advanced solid tumor such as melanoma, head and neck, liver or kidney cancer. V gene TRBV9 combines with J gene TRBJ2-3; no firm D call. For the CDR3, the DNA is TGTGCCAGCAGCGTCCAGACAGATACGCAGTATTTT. This codes for CASSVQTDTQYF.